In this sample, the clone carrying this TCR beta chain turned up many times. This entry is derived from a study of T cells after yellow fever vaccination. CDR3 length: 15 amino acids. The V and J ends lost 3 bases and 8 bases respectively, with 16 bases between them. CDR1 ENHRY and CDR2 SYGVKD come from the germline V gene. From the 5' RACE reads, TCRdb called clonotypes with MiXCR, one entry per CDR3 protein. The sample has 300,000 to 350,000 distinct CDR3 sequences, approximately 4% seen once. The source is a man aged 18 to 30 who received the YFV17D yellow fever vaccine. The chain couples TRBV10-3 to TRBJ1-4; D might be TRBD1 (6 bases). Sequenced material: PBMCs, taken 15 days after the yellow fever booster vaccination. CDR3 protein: CAISDTRGAEEKLFF. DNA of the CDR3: TGTGCCATCAGTGACACGCGGGGGGCTGAAGAAAAACTGTTTTTT.